Listed below are T cell receptor beta chains from one sample, sequenced in a study of cytomegalovirus exposure and HLA in healthy donors. The repertoire was sequenced with immunoSEQ multiplex PCR; TCRdb's copy has only in-frame clones and lacks some. Among 150,000 to 180,000 clones listed, 86% were seen once. Sequencing was done on a sample of PBMCs. The receptors come from a man aged 18-30 years in good health and CMV-seropositive. The conserved cysteine and the conserved F or W are not part of the CDR3 here.

V | length | CDR3
TRBV7-2 | 13 | ASSLEAGGREKLF
TRBV7-2 | 11 | ASSWKEQGKQF
TRBV6-6 | 10 | ASAGQQETQY
TRBV19 | 12 | ASGGVYGSYEQY
TRBV6-5 | 13 | ASRDPRGTSYGYT
TRBV6-5 | 11 | ASSYDRGNEQF
TRBV7-2 | 11 | ASRRTPNTEAF
TRBV18 | 11 | ASSLTGGYEQY
TRBV5-4 | 13 | ASSLVGLVSNEQF
TRBV18 | 16 | ASSPPGQGLAGVYEQY
TRBV5-3 | 11 | ARSLGQYNEQF
TRBV2 | 13 | ASRVGGTVNTEAF
TRBV7-2 | 12 | ASSLLGPNTEAF
TRBV19 | 15 | ASSTPPGQGVTQPQH
TRBV6-5 | 12 | ATTRDRVSYEQY
TRBV5-6 | 13 | ASRPWGGSNQPQH
TRBV27 | 15 | ASSSPGPARGTGELF
TRBV10-3 | 9 | AISQLDEQF
TRBV6-5 | 12 | ASRQSSYNSPLH
TRBV4-1 | 14 | ASSLGRTGRWYEQY
TRBV4-1 | 17 | ASSQDGDLAAPPAYEQY
TRBV2 | 11 | ARSGLYSYEQY
TRBV7-2 | 17 | ASSIGGTKLAGAPYEQY
TRBV9 | 13 | ASSVLGRAEQPQH
TRBV30 | 13 | AWRSAGVGTGELF
TRBV9 | 16 | ASSITPGQSYSNTEAF
TRBV5-1 | 12 | ASSTVGPDTEAF
TRBV4-3 | 13 | ASSQVSRSNYGYT
TRBV4-1 | 16 | ASSQLRDRVYGANVLT
TRBV7-2 | 11 | ASTGLPNTEAF
TRBV29-1 | 12 | SVYEDSNTGELF
TRBV18 | 11 | ASSETSGSEQF
TRBV7-2 | 13 | ASSLPRSRYNEQF
TRBV7-3 | 12 | ASSQRGQGYEQY
TRBV29-1 | 15 | SVVGDRGVRSYNEQF
TRBV19 | 11 | ASSPGTGPEAF
TRBV27 | 12 | ASRGGLMNTEAF
TRBV7-8 | 12 | ASSLRTGNYGYT